This T cell receptor (beta chain) was observed in a study of breast tumors, draining lymph nodes, adjacent tissues (dated by TCRdb to between 2015 and 2016). In terms of the full investigation: Breast cancer patients provided tumor, adjacent nontumor tissue and axillary lymph nodes, and the study compared the TCR beta repertoires across these three sources. In human breast cancer, the study set out to assess how tumor, surrounding tissue and draining lymph node repertoires relate to one another and whether T cells might be exchanged between them.

The sequencer listed for this sample is Illumina HiSeq 2000. Multiplex PCR amplification was used to generate the TCR beta chain libraries. High-throughput sequencing was used to analyze the amplified TCR beta chain products. TCRdb reanalyzed the raw reads on its own, using fastp at Q25 for trimming and MiXCR for clone calling, and kept in-frame beta chains. All rows with the same CDR3 protein become a single entry with the most common DNA and genes. A total of 150,000 to 200,000 distinct CDR3 sequences appear in this sample, about 33% of them only once. The top ten clones comprise around 3.5% of the sample. The axillary draining lymph nodes of breast cancer patients were the source of the lymph node samples. Turning to this clonotype: The antigen this receptor binds is unknown. The input lacks base qualities; no much larger clone sits a single base away.

CDR1 and CDR2, per the germline V gene (reference sequence), are GTSNPN and SVGIG. From the cysteine through the phenylalanine, the CDR3 covers 16 amino acids. Only CDR3 DNA remains: 48 bases, in frame from the first base. V lost 3 bases and J lost 5 bases, and the count of bases not matched to a germline gene is 14. Overall study outcomes, separate from this receptor: The conclusion that tumor T cells originate in lymph nodes was framed as consistent with a hypothesis rather than directly demonstrated. Tumor T-cell repertoires showed less diversity than lymph node repertoires and more diversity than nontumor tissue repertoires, and tumor T-cell repertoires showed preferential V and J gene usage. Tumor and nontumor tissue repertoires were significantly more similar in luminal-like than in basal-like breast cancer. A scenario in which most tumor T cells derive from the lymph node and then expand within tumor tissue was judged to be consistent with the data.

The receptor was isolated from a female donor with breast cancer. Some clones in this sample may be carry-over from other donors' samples. The rearranged chain carries TRBV30 and TRBJ2-5, with TRBD2 matching 8 junction bases. Sequencing input: axillary lymph node tissue. The DNA sequence is as follows: TGTGCCTGGAGCCCCGGGGGGGGGGGCACCAGGGAGACCCAGTACTTC. This translates into CAWSPGGGGTRETQYF.